The 2 T cell receptor beta chains presented below share a single source sample, sequenced in a study of shared T cell receptors in the human thymus. Clones were sequenced by immunoSEQ multiplex PCR, and TCRdb holds only the in-frame ones, with some missing. The sample has 550,000 to 800,000 clones, 80% to 90% seen once. These records were also assigned to another study, of human thymus T cells.

Source material: thymocytes. These receptors originate from a girl less than two years old with a congenital heart defect.

V is TRBV6-1 and J is TRBJ1-5; TRBD1 is a possible D gene (5 bases). Trimming shortened V by 6 bases and J by 1 base, and 7 bases separated the two germline ends. Germline CDR1 and CDR2: MNHNS and SASEGT. The CDR3 contains 13 residues. This chain's CDR3 is CASSRQSNQPQHF. CDR3 nucleotides: TGTGCCAGCAGCCGACAGAGCAATCAGCCCCAGCATTTT.

The chain couples TRBV4-3 to TRBJ1-6; the D gene is possibly TRBD1 (5 bases). This CDR3 comprises 15 residues. The V end was cut by 2 bases, the J end by 9 bases, with 14 bases between. Germline V gene sequence: CDR1 LGHNA, CDR2 YSLEER. This CDR3 reads CASSQIDGRGSPLHF. DNA for the CDR3: TGCGCCAGCAGCCAAATTGACGGGAGGGGTTCACCCCTCCACTTT.